The entry that follows covers one TCR beta chain sequence. This clonotype was observed at least ten times. Which antigen it targets is not known. Base qualities are not at hand, and no much larger clone is one base apart. The record originates from a study of Graves' ophthalmopathy and Graves' hyperthyroidism (dated by TCRdb to 2016 to 2019). Looking at the study overall: Peripheral blood was collected at initial diagnosis, prior to any treatment. In over 5 hyperthyroidism patients, the T-cell repertoire of thyroid tissue was compared with the T-cell repertoire of blood. After sampling, hyperthyroidism patients received methimazole starting at 30 mg daily, and ophthalmopathy patients received high-dose intravenous methylprednisolone. The study used signatures of the TCR beta repertoire to tell Graves' ophthalmopathy apart from Graves' hyperthyroidism and to predict which patients would progress to ophthalmopathy. For training and testing, the 110 or so patients in the discovery cohort were randomly divided in a 7:3 ratio. An independent validation cohort was composed of 18 hyperthyroidism patients and some 16 patients who later progressed from hyperthyroidism to ophthalmopathy. To explore V-J signatures distinguishing ophthalmopathy from hyperthyroidism, a discovery set of about a hundred patients (more than 40 ophthalmopathy, 57 stable hyperthyroidism) was enrolled. In total, 135 blood samples were TCR-sequenced: approximately 42 ophthalmopathy, 75 hyperthyroidism and roughly 17 hyperthyroidism-to-ophthalmopathy patients.

For repertoire sequencing, TCR beta CDR3 regions were amplified from RNA transcripts. A first-round RT-PCR used HTBI primers with the Qiagen OneStep RT-PCR kit, followed by a second-round multiplex PCR, size selection and purification. Libraries were sequenced on an Illumina HiSeq2000 using paired-end 100 bp reads. Regarding the original processing steps: SOAPnuke was used to process the reads, removing any read that contained adapters or uncalled bases, had a mean Phred below 15, or lacked an exact match to the constant primer or identifier. COPE v1.2.5 was used to merge the high-quality paired reads. Each unique nucleotide sequence was defined as a clonotype, and clonotypes were aligned to IMGT TRB V, D and J references with MiTCR v1.1. The analysis was limited to V-J combinations with a frequency above 0.0001, which together covered 99.2% of repertoires. A TCR clonal expansion and chaos score per V-J combination was defined as the ratio of F50 clonal expansion to chaos observed in the TCRdist matrix. Welch's t-statistics and random forest were used to reduce features to more than ten V-J combinations, which were fed into a naive Bayes classifier. Thyroid-blood repertoire similarity was quantified with the Morisita-Horn index. TCRdb itself trimmed the public reads at Q25 with fastp, ran MiXCR and retained productive beta chains. Rows merge per CDR3 protein into single entries with the most common DNA and genes. The V and J calls come from TCRdb's annotation, not from the publication. The sample table records about 220,000 distinct CDR3 sequences; roughly a fifth of these occur just once. Under 55% of the sample goes to the ten largest clones.

What the authors observed across the whole study: Among expanded thyroid clonotypes with frequency above 0.001, most also showed up in blood, which suggests that blood repertoires may reflect the thyroid immune response. No statistical method was used to predetermine the sample size, and group allocation was not hidden from the investigators. In validation, the model predicted ophthalmopathy progression with 70.59% sensitivity and roughly 72% specificity; approximately 12 predicted patients were CT-confirmed with GO in a median of around 6.5 months. In cross-validation, the 13-signature model distinguished ophthalmopathy from stable hyperthyroidism with approximately 90% sensitivity and approximately 81% specificity, while in the test set the corresponding values were roughly 80% and 75%.

Patients with ophthalmopathy had moderately to severely active disease, with a Clinical Activity Score of 3 or more, a NOSPECS grade of 4 or more, and a disease duration of less than 3 months. Patients were excluded if they had other autoimmune diseases, uncontrolled infections, pregnancy or lactation. Clinical symptoms, serum thyroxine, TRAb, thyroid ultrasound and orbital computed tomography were used for diagnosis. Ficoll-Paque density gradient centrifugation was used to isolate PBMCs from around 10 ml of fresh peripheral blood. Trizol reagent was used to extract the total RNA, and its quality was then checked on an Agilent 2100 Bioanalyzer. Trimming at the junction amounts to 8 bases on V and 8 bases on J, and the germline ends lie 9 bases apart. CDR1 SNHLY and CDR2 FYNNEI were looked up in the germline V gene. The CDR3 measures 10 amino acids from cysteine to phenylalanine. Left in the record is the CDR3 DNA by itself, 30 bases read in frame from the first base.

The sample comprised peripheral blood. The V and J segments used are TRBV2 and TRBJ1-1; no D gene can be assigned with confidence. The receptor was derived from a woman aged 45 to 65 with Graves' ophthalmopathy. Donor details come from another sample of the same person, matched by shared clones. The CDR3 reads as follows: CASGSLEAFF. The DNA sequence is TGTGCCAGCGGATCCCTCGAAGCTTTCTTT.